This is a list of T cell receptor beta chains from one sample in a study of identical twins. MiXCR, applied by TCRdb to the 5' RACE reads, yields one record per CDR3 protein. Of about 790,000 distinct CDR3 sequences listed, 18% are singletons. These data were also filed under a second study, of T cells expressing NK-cell markers.

The sample was PBMCs. The receptors originated from a woman under 30 in good health. CDR3s include the opening cysteine and the closing phenylalanine or tryptophan. D genes are given only for firm matches. Size is stated for part of the rows, as once, few or many counts, or as a class when the clone is expanded.

abundance,v_gene,j_gene,d_gene,CDR3nt,CDR3aa
few,TRBV20-1,TRBJ2-3,-,TGCAGTGCTAGAGATCAGAGGCAGGCCGGCGGCACAGATACGCAGTATTTT,CSARDQRQAGGTDTQYF
-,TRBV20-1,TRBJ2-1,TRBD2,TGCAGTGCCCCAAAGATAAGCGGGAGACCCCGAGCAAATGAGCAGTTCTTC,CSAPKISGRPRANEQFF
-,TRBV6-5,TRBJ1-1,-,TGTGCCAGCAGCCGAACTACAGCCGAAGCTTTCTTT,CASSRTTAEAFF
few,TRBV5-6,TRBJ2-7,-,TGTGCCAGCAGGTACCACACTTACGAGCAGTACTTC,CASRYHTYEQYF
-,TRBV20-1,TRBJ2-5,-,TGCAGTGCTCCTCCTTGGGGAGAGACCCAGTACTTC,CSAPPWGETQYF
few,TRBV9,TRBJ2-6,-,TGTGCCAGCCAATCTCTAAGGTCTGGGGCCAACGTCCTGACTTTC,CASQSLRSGANVLTF
-,TRBV27,TRBJ1-2,TRBD1,TGTGCCAGCAGTCAAACAGCCGGGACAGCCCTCTATGGCTACACCTTC,CASSQTAGTALYGYTF
few,TRBV20-1,TRBJ2-1,TRBD2,TGCAGTGCTAGAGTGGGGACTAGCGGGAACCACAATGAGCAGTTCTTC,CSARVGTSGNHNEQFF
few,TRBV12-3/TRBV12-4,TRBJ2-1,TRBD2,TGTGCCAGCATCGGGACTAGCGGGGGCCTCTACAATGAGCAGTTCTTC,CASIGTSGGLYNEQFF
few,TRBV11-2,TRBJ1-1,-,TGTGCCAGCAGCTTATCTGAGGATACAGGAGCTTTCTTT,CASSLSEDTGAFF
-,TRBV12-3/TRBV12-4,TRBJ2-4,-,TGTGCCAGCAGGGCGGGTGGGATAGTCAAAAACATTCAGTACTTC,CASRAGGIVKNIQYF
few,TRBV7-6,TRBJ1-6,TRBD1,TGTGCCAGCAGCTCTGACAGGGGTGATAATTCACCCCTCCACTTT,CASSSDRGDNSPLHF
-,TRBV5-4,TRBJ2-5,TRBD2,TGTGCCAGCAGCCCCGGGACTAGCGGGGTCAGACAAGAGACCCAGTACTTC,CASSPGTSGVRQETQYF
many,TRBV6-1,TRBJ1-1,TRBD1,TGTGCCAGCACCGGACAGGGGGCGATGAACACTGAAGCTTTCTTT,CASTGQGAMNTEAFF